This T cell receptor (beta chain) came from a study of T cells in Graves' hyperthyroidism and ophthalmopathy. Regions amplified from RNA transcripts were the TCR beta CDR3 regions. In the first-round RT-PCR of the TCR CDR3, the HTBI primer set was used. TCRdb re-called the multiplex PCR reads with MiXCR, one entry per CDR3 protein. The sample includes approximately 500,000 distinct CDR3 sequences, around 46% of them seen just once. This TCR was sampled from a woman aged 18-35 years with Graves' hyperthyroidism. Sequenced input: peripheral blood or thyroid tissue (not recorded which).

In DNA form, the CDR3 reads TGCAGTGCCACATCCGGGACTAGCGGGGCCTACGAGCAGTACTTC. It codes for CSATSGTSGAYEQYF. The chain links TRBV20-1 to TRBJ2-7; 13 nucleotides align to TRBD2. The trim removed 6 bases at V and 2 bases at J, leaving 7 bases unmatched. The germline V gene has CDR1 DFQATT and CDR2 SNEGSKA (reference sequence). The CDR3 is 15 residues long.